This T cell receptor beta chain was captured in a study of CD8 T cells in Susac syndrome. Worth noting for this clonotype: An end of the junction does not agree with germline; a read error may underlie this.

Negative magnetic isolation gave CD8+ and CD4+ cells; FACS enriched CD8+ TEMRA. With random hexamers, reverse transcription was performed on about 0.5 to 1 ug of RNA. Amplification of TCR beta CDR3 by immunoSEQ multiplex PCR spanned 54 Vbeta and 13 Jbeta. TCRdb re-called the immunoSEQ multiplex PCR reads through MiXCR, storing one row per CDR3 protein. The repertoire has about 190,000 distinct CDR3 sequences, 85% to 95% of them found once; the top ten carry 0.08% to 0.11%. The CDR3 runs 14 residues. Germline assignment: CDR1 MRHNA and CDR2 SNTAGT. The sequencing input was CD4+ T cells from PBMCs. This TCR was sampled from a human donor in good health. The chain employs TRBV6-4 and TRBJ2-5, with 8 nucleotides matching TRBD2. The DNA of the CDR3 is TGTGCCAGCAGTGAGGCTAGCGGGCAAGAGACCCAGTACTTT. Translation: CASSEASGQETQYF.